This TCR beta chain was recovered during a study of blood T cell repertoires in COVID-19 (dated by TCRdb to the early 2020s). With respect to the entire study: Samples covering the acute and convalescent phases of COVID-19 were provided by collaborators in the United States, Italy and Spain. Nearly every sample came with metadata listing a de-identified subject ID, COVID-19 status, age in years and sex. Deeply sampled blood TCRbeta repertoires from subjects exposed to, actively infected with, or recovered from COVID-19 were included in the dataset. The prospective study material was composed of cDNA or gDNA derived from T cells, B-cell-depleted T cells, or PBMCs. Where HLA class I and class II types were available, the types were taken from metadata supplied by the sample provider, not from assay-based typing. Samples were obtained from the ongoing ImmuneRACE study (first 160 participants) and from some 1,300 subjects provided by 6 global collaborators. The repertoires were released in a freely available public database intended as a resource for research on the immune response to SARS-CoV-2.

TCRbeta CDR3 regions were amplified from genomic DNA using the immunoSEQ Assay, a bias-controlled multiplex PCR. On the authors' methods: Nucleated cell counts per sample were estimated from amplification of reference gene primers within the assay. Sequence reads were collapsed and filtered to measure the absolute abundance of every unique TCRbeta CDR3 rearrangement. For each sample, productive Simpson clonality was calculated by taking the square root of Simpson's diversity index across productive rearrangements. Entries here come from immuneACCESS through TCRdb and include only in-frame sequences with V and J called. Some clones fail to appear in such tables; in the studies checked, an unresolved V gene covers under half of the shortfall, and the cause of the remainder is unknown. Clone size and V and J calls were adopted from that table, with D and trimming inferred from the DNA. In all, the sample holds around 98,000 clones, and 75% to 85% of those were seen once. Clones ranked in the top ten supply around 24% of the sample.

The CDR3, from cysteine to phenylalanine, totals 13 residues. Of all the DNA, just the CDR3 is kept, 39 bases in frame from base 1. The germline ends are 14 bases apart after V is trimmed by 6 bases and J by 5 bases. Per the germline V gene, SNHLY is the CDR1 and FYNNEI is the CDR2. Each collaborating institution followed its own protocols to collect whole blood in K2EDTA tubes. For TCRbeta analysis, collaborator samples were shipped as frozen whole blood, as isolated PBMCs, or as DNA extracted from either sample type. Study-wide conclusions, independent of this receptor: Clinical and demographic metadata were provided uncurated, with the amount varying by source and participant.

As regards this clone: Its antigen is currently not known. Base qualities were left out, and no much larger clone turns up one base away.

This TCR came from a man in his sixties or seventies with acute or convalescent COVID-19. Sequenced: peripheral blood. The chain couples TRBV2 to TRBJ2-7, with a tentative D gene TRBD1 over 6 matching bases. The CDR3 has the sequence CASSRTPGDEQYF. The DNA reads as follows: TGTGCCAGCAGCCGCACCCCAGGGGACGAGCAGTACTTC.